The 2 T cell receptor beta chains presented below share a single source sample, sequenced in a study of a mutant IDH1 vaccine in newly diagnosed glioma (dated by TCRdb to the early 2020s). Library method: the immunoSEQ multiplex PCR assay. TCRdb's version of the immuneACCESS table is confined to in-frame rearrangements and falls short of the full clone set. An unresolved V gene accounts for under half of the shortfall where checked; the remainder is of unknown origin. The sample table shows about 43,000 clones, and approximately 84% are seen once. About 2.5% of the sample belongs to the ten largest clones. No antigen has been identified for these receptors. What the time point label conveys for this sample: week 23, last vaccination. Each vaccine dose, consisting of 300 ug of a 20-mer mutant IDH1 peptide in Montanide, was administered subcutaneously with topical imiquimod. This specimen was PBMCs, taken from a glioma patient whose treatment included an IDH1 peptide vaccine. These receptors were taken from a woman younger than 35 with glioma. Some clones in this sample may be carry-over from other donors' samples.

The CDR3 here is CASMGSRLNTEAFF. The DNA for the CDR3 is TGTGCCAGCATGGGTTCCCGGCTGAACACTGAAGCTTTCTTT. The rearrangement joins TRBV6-1 to TRBJ1-1; unclear D gene. The V gene's germline CDR1 is MNHNS and CDR2 SASEGT. V gave up 7 bases and J gave up 0 bases, with 12 bases separating them. This CDR3 region has 14 residues.

J is TRBJ1-1 and V is TRBV11-2; unclear D gene. The germline CDR1 and CDR2 sequences are SGHAT and FQNNGV. Trimming removed 5 bases from V and 6 bases from J, with 19 bases in between. The CDR3 extends over 15 amino acids. CDR3 nucleotide sequence: TGTGCCAGCAGCCGCGGGTGGCCTTCGATGGCTGAAGCTTTCTTT. This sequence encodes CASSRGWPSMAEAFF.